The 15 T cell receptor beta chains listed next were all sequenced from one sample in a study of vaccination effects on CD4 cells after COVID-19. Their antigens remain unidentified. Antigen-specific CD4+ T cells expanded by the ViraFEST assay with viral peptide pools were then sequenced. Isolation of CD4+ T cells took place after more than 9 days of culture. Generated by immunoSEQ multiplex PCR, the TCRdb table keeps only in-frame clones and is missing some. The sample gives approximately 87,000 clones, approximately 74% of which show up once; under 2% is in the top ten. The material sequenced was CD4+ T cells from PBMCs cultured with HCoV-229E spike peptides, taken before COVID-19 vaccination. The receptors were sampled from a human donor who received a COVID-19 vaccine.

The rearrangement joins TRBV19 to TRBJ2-2; 10 bases match TRBD1. CDR1 LNHDA and CDR2 SQIVND come from the germline V gene (reference sequence). This CDR3 has 18 amino acids. V lost 1 base, J lost 5 bases, and 10 bases stayed unmatched. The CDR3 region is CASSIGRQGAIGTGELFF. The DNA for the CDR3 is TGTGCCAGTAGTATAGGGAGACAGGGGGCTATTGGGACCGGGGAGCTGTTTTTT.

V usage is TRBV2 and J usage is TRBJ2-1; the D gene is possibly TRBD2 (6 bases). Trimming stripped 0 bases from V and 8 bases from J, with 17 bases between. Germline V gene sequence: CDR1 SNHLY, CDR2 FYNNEI. This CDR3 contains 16 residues. The CDR3 DNA sequence: TGTGCCAGCAGTGAAGCCACGTGGAGGGACGGGGATGAGCAGTTCTTC. Protein sequence: CASSEATWRDGDEQFF.

The chain joins TRBV4-2 to TRBJ1-6; 7 nucleotides agree with TRBD1. The J segment lost 8 bases and the V segment lost 0 bases, leaving 7 bases of the junction unmatched. CDR1 is LGHNA and CDR2 is YNFKEQ in the germline V gene. This CDR3 is built from 16 residues. The CDR3 bases are TGTGCCAGCAGCCAAGATACGGGGACAGCCTATTCACCCCTCCACTTT. It encodes CASSQDTGTAYSPLHF.

The rearrangement uses TRBV2 and TRBJ2-1, with TRBD2 matching over 7 bases. The CDR3 has 15 residues. J lost 4 bases, V lost 3 bases, and 6 bases had no gene match. Per germline, CDR1 SNHLY and CDR2 FYNNEI. CDR3 residues: CASSERGRLYNEQFF. In DNA form, the CDR3 reads TGTGCCAGCAGTGAGCGGGGGAGACTTTACAATGAGCAGTTCTTC.

The V call is TRBV4-1, the J call TRBJ1-4; 7 bases agree with TRBD1. The CDR3 loop spans 15 amino acids. In germline, CDR1 is MGHRA, CDR2 YSYEKL. Germline trimming cut 6 bases from V and 6 bases from J; bases unmatched to any gene: 10. DNA of the CDR3: TGCGCCAGCAGTTTCACAGGGGCGGTTGATGAAAAACTGTTTTTT. This encodes CASSFTGAVDEKLFF.

Only one count was recorded for this clone. The rearrangement joins TRBV30 to TRBJ2-4, with D perhaps assigned TRBD1 or TRBD2 (5 bases each). V lost 6 bases, J lost 0 bases, and 12 bases lay in between. The CDR3 is made up of 14 amino acids. Germline V gives CDR1 GTSNPN, CDR2 SVGIG (reference sequence). CDR3 loop: CACGAHLAKNIQYF. The CDR3 DNA follows: TGTGCCTGCGGGGCCCACCTAGCCAAAAACATTCAGTACTTC. Supplemented by reference TRBV30 and TRBJ2-4, the full variable domain reads SQTIHQWPATLVQPVGSPLSLECTVEGTSNPNLYWYRQAAGRGLQLLFYSVGIGQISSEVPQNLSASRPQDRQFILSSKKLLLSDSGFYLCACGAHLAKNIQYFGAGTRLSVL.

This clone was seen only a few times. The chain couples TRBV4-1 to TRBJ1-1; TRBD1 is a possible D gene (6 bases). Trimming removed 3 bases from V and 5 bases from J, with 19 bases in between. The germline V gene has CDR1 MGHRA and CDR2 YSYEKL. This CDR3 is built from 16 residues. The CDR3 DNA reads TGCGCCAGCAGCCAGGGGGCGGGACCAGCGAATACTGAAGCTTTCTTT. This codes for CASSQGAGPANTEAFF.

The V call is TRBV12-3 or TRBV12-4, the J call TRBJ2-5, with unresolved D. The ends were cut back, 5 bases at V and 7 bases at J, with 14 bases in the middle. The CDR3 contains 13 residues. The CDR3 DNA sequence: TGTGCCAGCAGTACGTACGGAAGCCCGACCCAGTACTTC. Translated, it gives CASSTYGSPTQYF.

This clone was detected only once. The V and J genes are TRBV6-5 and TRBJ1-1, with a tentative D call TRBD1 (6 bases). Looked up from germline, CDR1 is MNHEY and CDR2 is SVGAGI. The CDR3 has 14 amino acids. V lost 6 bases and J lost 7, with 18 bases in between. CDR3: CASRAGDRRGEAFF. As DNA, the CDR3 is TGTGCCAGCAGGGCAGGGGACCGACGGGGTGAAGCTTTCTTT.

This chain joins TRBV6-5 and TRBJ1-2, with D perhaps matching TRBD1 (5 bases). There are 16 residues in the CDR3. CDR1 is MNHEY and CDR2 is SVGAGI in the germline V gene. Trimming stripped 2 bases from V and 8 bases from J, with 21 bases between. Here the CDR3 DNA reads TGTGCCAGCAGTTACGCCCAACAGGCCAGGAGAAGAGGCTACACCTTC. It encodes CASSYAQQARRRGYTF.

DNA of the CDR3: TGTGCCAGCTCACCACCTCAGGGGGCTGCTAATGAAAAACTGTTTTTT. It is translated as CASSPPQGAANEKLFF. The V call is TRBV18, the J call TRBJ1-4; TRBD1 matches 8 bases. V was pared by 0 bases and J by 3 bases, with 3 bases of the junction left unmatched. CDR1 is KGHSH and CDR2 is LQKENI in the germline V gene. The CDR3 contains 16 residues.

The chain combines TRBV2 with TRBJ1-5; the D gene is possibly TRBD1 (5 bases). Trimming removed 2 bases at V and 6 bases at J, with 17 bases between. There are 16 residues in the CDR3. From germline, CDR1 is SNHLY and CDR2 FYNNEI. The CDR3 spells CASSEQGGAAGQPQHF. The DNA for the CDR3 is TGTGCCAGCAGTGAACAGGGTGGGGCCGCGGGTCAGCCCCAGCATTTT.

This chain joins TRBV27 and TRBJ1-1; unclear D gene. CDR3 size: 17 residues. Germline V lookup: CDR1 MNHEY, CDR2 SMNVEV (reference sequence). V was pared by 0 bases and J by 1 base, with 15 bases between. The CDR3 reads CASSLSPPQAGNTEAFF. CDR3 sequence (DNA): TGTGCCAGCAGTTTATCTCCGCCCCAGGCTGGGAACACTGAAGCTTTCTTT.

The V gene is TRBV30, the J gene TRBJ1-6, with TRBD1 as a possible D gene (6 bases). Deletions cut 2 bases from V and 8 bases from J, with 16 bases between. Germline V lookup: CDR1 GTSNPN, CDR2 SVGIG (reference sequence). This CDR3 spans 15 amino acids. As DNA, the CDR3 is TGTGCCTGGAGTCGGGGACAATCTTCCTATTCACCCCTCCACTTT. It is translated as CAWSRGQSSYSPLHF.

This sequence joins TRBV4-1 and TRBJ2-5; 11 nucleotides align to TRBD2. The CDR3 totals 16 residues. V gave up 4 bases and J gave up 4 bases; unmatched junction bases: 8. CDR1 is MGHRA, CDR2 YSYEKL, per germline. The CDR3 coding sequence is TGCGCCAGCAGCCGGGGTAGCGGGGGGGTAGGAGAGACCCAGTACTTC. This gives the protein CASSRGSGGVGETQYF.